These 29 T cell receptor beta chains were all obtained from the same sample, sequenced in a study of blood T cells in healthy people across ages. With a J-beta primer mix and a sample-barcoded 5' primer, a second PCR ran about 7 to 12 cycles. TCRdb re-called the 5' RACE reads with MiXCR, one entry per CDR3 protein. The table lists nearly 800,000 distinct CDR3 sequences, approximately 53% of them singletons. The sequenced material came from blood. Source of these receptors: a middle-aged man in good health.

The table lists this clonotype with a few counts. V is TRBV4-3 and J is TRBJ2-7; 8 bases fit TRBD2. This CDR3 is 15 amino acids long. Germline values: CDR1 LGHNA, CDR2 YSLEER. With 1 base clipped from V and 3 bases from J, the junction kept 5 bases outside the gene matches. The DNA for the CDR3 is TGCGCCAGCAGCCAAGCGTCCGGGAGGGTCTACGAGCAGTACTTC. Protein sequence: CASSQASGRVYEQYF.

V usage is TRBV21-1 and J usage is TRBJ2-1. TRBV21-1 is an annotated pseudogene. The CDR3 is 11 amino acids. Written as DNA, the CDR3 is TGTGCCCAGCGTCGGCTTTGGCAGCAGTTCTTC. This codes for CAQRRLWQQFF.

In this sample, this clonotype turned up a few times. V usage is TRBV29-1 and J usage is TRBJ2-7; 7 positions agree with TRBD1. V shed 6 bases, J shed 2 bases, and the junction held 10 bases outside the gene matches. Per germline, CDR1 SQVTM and CDR2 ANQGSEA. The CDR3 spans 14 residues. The CDR3 sequence: CSVLTGISTYEQYF. CDR3 coding DNA: TGCAGCGTGCTGACAGGGATCAGTACCTACGAGCAGTACTTC.

This clonotype was detected a few times. The rearrangement joins TRBV12-3 or TRBV12-4 to TRBJ2-7, with D maybe TRBD2 (6 bases). This CDR3 is 15 amino acids long. V lost 4 bases to trimming and J lost 0 bases, with 13 bases between them. For the CDR3, the DNA is TGTGCCAGCAGTTCAACGGGAGTCAGCTCCTACGAGCAGTACTTC. Translation gives CASSSTGVSSYEQYF.

Points on this clonotype: Possible read error: a much larger clone is one base away. The chain links TRBV12-3 or TRBV12-4 to TRBJ2-6; 7 bases map to TRBD1. This CDR3 is built from 15 residues. The CDR3 DNA is TGTGCCAGCAGGCGCGACAGGGCTGGGGCCAACGTCCCGACTTTC. Translating it yields CASRRDRAGANVPTF.

The chain couples TRBV5-1 to TRBJ2-1; 8 nucleotides match TRBD1. Gene TRBJ2-7 matches the end of the DNA better, so the J call may be wrong. This CDR3 has 15 residues. The germline gives CDR1 SGHRS, CDR2 YFSETQ. The CDR3 coding sequence is TGCGCCAGCAGCCCACAGGGGGACTCCTACAATGAGCAGTACTTC. Protein: CASSPQGDSYNEQYF.

This clonotype appeared many times. The chain is built from TRBV2 and TRBJ2-3; TRBD2 might be the D (5 bases). The CDR3 runs 14 residues. Germline values: CDR1 SNHLY, CDR2 FYNNEI. The V gene lost 4 bases and the J gene lost 3 bases, with 11 bases spanning the gap. The CDR3 region has the DNA TGTGCCAGCAGTGGCCTAGCTGGAACAGATACGCAGTATTTT. This sequence encodes CASSGLAGTDTQYF.

This clonotype was counted only a few times. The genes are TRBV20-1 and TRBJ2-5; TRBD2 aligns across 11 bases. V dropped 3 bases and J dropped 4; count of bases not matched to a gene: 13. This CDR3 is 17 amino acids long. In germline, CDR1 is DFQATT, CDR2 SNEGSKA (reference sequence). The CDR3 loop reads CSARPDYSGRGGETQYF. As DNA, the CDR3 is TGCAGTGCTAGGCCCGACTATAGCGGGAGGGGGGGAGAGACCCAGTACTTC.

The chain links TRBV3-1 to TRBJ2-7; D not certain. This CDR3 has 16 amino acids. The germline gives CDR1 LGHDT, CDR2 YNNKEL (reference sequence). The V end was cut by 4 bases, the J end by 6 bases, with 22 bases between. CDR3 amino acids: CASSPKGPGRASEQYF. Here the CDR3 DNA reads TGTGCCAGCAGCCCTAAGGGCCCCGGACGCGCCAGCGAGCAGTACTTC.

DNA for the CDR3: TGCAGTGCTACCCGCGGGAGGGACGAGCAGTACTTC. This sequence encodes CSATRGRDEQYF. V and J are TRBV20-1 and TRBJ2-7; 9 positions agree with TRBD2. The CDR3 is 12 residues long. CDR1 is DFQATT, CDR2 SNEGSKA, per germline (reference sequence). V lost 4 bases and J lost 5; bases outside the gene matches: 3.

The gene calls are TRBV7-7 and TRBJ2-1; TRBD2 agrees at 9 bases. V lost 1 base to trimming and J lost 7 bases; unmatched junction nucleotides: 8. CDR3 length: 16 amino acids. Germline values: CDR1 SSHAT, CDR2 FNYEAQ (reference sequence). Written as DNA, the CDR3 is TGTGCCAGCAGCTTAGAGGGGCGGGAGGGCCTAAATGAGCAGTTCTTC. Its protein is CASSLEGREGLNEQFF.

The chain carries TRBV9 and TRBJ1-6; TRBD1 aligns across 7 bases. The CDR3 runs to 18 residues. CDR1 and CDR2 from the germline V gene are SGDLS and YYNGEE. V shed 3 bases, J shed 0 bases, and the junction held 9 bases outside the gene matches. The CDR3 protein is CASSAQGQLSSYNSPLHF. In nucleotides, the CDR3 is TGTGCCAGCAGCGCCCAGGGACAGCTGAGCTCCTATAATTCACCCCTCCACTTT.

This clonotype turned up a few times. This sequence joins TRBV6-6 and TRBJ1-5; 10 bases match TRBD1. With V trimmed by 3 bases and J by 5 bases, 4 bases remained unmatched. Germline V gives CDR1 MNHNY, CDR2 SVGAGI (reference sequence). The CDR3 consists of 15 residues. CDR3 loop: CASSYLGQGDQPQHF. The CDR3 nucleotides are TGTGCCAGCAGTTATCTTGGACAGGGGGATCAGCCCCAGCATTTT.

The chain combines TRBV9 with TRBJ1-1; D is ambiguous. Germline V gives CDR1 SGDLS, CDR2 YYNGEE. This CDR3 is built from 13 residues. Trimming cost V 3 bases and J 1 base, with 7 bases left between them. CDR3 loop: CASSGSSNTEAFF. CDR3 coding DNA: TGTGCCAGCAGCGGGAGCTCGAACACTGAAGCTTTCTTT.

V and J are TRBV12-3 or TRBV12-4 and TRBJ2-4; 14 nucleotides line up with TRBD2. The end of the DNA aligns better with TRBJ2-5, so the J call may be wrong. The CDR3 runs to 17 residues. Written as DNA, the CDR3 is TGTGCCAGCAGCTGGACTAGCGGGGGGCGCGTACAAGAGACCCAGTACTTC. This sequence encodes CASSWTSGGRVQETQYF.

The rearrangement uses TRBV20-1 and TRBJ1-5, with TRBD1 matching 7 bases. The CDR3 consists of 14 residues. Germline-derived CDR1 and CDR2 are DFQATT and SNEGSKA (reference sequence). After removal of 3 bases from V and 1 base from J, the junction contained 3 bases not matched to a gene. The DNA of the CDR3 is TGCAGTGCTAGTCAGGGGGACAGCAATCAGCCCCAGCATTTT. It yields the protein CSASQGDSNQPQHF.

About this clonotype itself: The junction departs from germline at one end; a sequencing error may be responsible. The chain combines TRBV9 with TRBJ2-2; 12 nucleotides match TRBD2. Germline loops: CDR1 SGDLS, CDR2 YYNGEE. This CDR3 has 19 amino acids. DNA for the CDR3: TGTGCCAGCAGCGTAGCCGTGGTCCTAGCGGGAGGGCGTACCGGGGAGCCGTTTTTT. Its translation is CASSVAVVLAGGRTGEPFF.

This clonotype was seen many times. The V call is TRBV7-2, the J call TRBJ2-3; D is unclear. Germline CDR1 SGHTA, CDR2 FQGNSA. The CDR3 has 13 amino acids. V lost 1 base and J 4 bases, leaving 6 bases between the germline ends. This CDR3 is CASSLDPPDTQYF. The CDR3 DNA reads as TGTGCCAGCAGCTTAGATCCCCCAGATACGCAGTATTTT.

This clonotype occurred many times. The V call is TRBV15, the J call TRBJ2-6; no firm D call. This CDR3 contains 15 residues. Deletions cut 3 bases from V and 4 bases from J, with 10 bases between. From germline, CDR1 is LNHNV and CDR2 YYDKDF (reference sequence). Written as DNA, the CDR3 is TGTGCCACCAGCAGGGGTCAGTTCGGGGCCAACGTCCTGACTTTC. Translating it yields CATSRGQFGANVLTF.

J is TRBJ2-7 and V is TRBV6-5; D remains ambiguous. CDR3 size: 10 residues. Trimming cost V 5 bases and J 9 bases, with 8 bases left between them. CDR1 is MNHEY and CDR2 is SVGAGI in the germline V gene. CDR3 sequence: CASSALGQYF. CDR3 in DNA: TGTGCCAGCAGTGCCCTAGGGCAGTACTTC.

This clonotype was seen a few times. The genes are TRBV12-3 or TRBV12-4 and TRBJ1-2, with TRBD1 identical over 7 bases. CDR3 length equals 14 residues. V trimming: 5 bases; J trimming: 4 bases; junction bases outside the gene matches: 7. The CDR3 sequence is CASSPTGQIYGYTF. The CDR3 DNA reads as TGTGCCAGCAGTCCCACGGGACAGATCTATGGCTACACCTTC.

This clonotype is a singleton in its sample. The chain uses TRBV7-2 and TRBJ1-4; no clear D gene. This CDR3 region has 15 residues. Germline-derived CDR1 and CDR2 are SGHTA and FQGNSA. V dropped 4 bases and J dropped 0 bases, with 9 bases sitting between them. CDR3: CASSSEATTNEKLFF. In DNA form, the CDR3 reads TGTGCCAGCAGCTCCGAAGCTACAACTAATGAAAAACTGTTTTTT.

This clonotype was recorded only once. The V gene is TRBV5-1, the J gene TRBJ1-6; the D gene is possibly TRBD1 (6 bases). Looked up from germline, CDR1 is SGHRS and CDR2 is YFSETQ. Trimming left V 4 bases short and J 8 bases short, with 19 bases between. The length of the CDR3 is 16 residues. The CDR3 DNA follows: TGCGCCAGCAGCCCGAGAGTTTCAGGGGCGGATTCACCCCTCCACTTT. It specifies CASSPRVSGADSPLHF.

The V call is TRBV9, the J call TRBJ2-3; unclear D gene. The germline V gene encodes CDR1 SGDLS and CDR2 YYNGEE. The CDR3 runs 15 residues. The V end lost 0 bases, the J end lost 2 bases, and 10 bases lay between the germline ends. This chain's CDR3 is CASSVAGFTTDTQYF. DNA for the CDR3: TGTGCCAGCAGCGTAGCGGGCTTTACCACAGATACGCAGTATTTT.

The chain has TRBV27 and TRBJ2-7; 10 bases are shared with TRBD2. Germline loops: CDR1 MNHEY, CDR2 SMNVEV (reference sequence). This CDR3 comprises 14 residues. The J segment lost 7 bases and the V segment lost 5 bases, leaving 8 bases of the junction unmatched. The CDR3: CASSLTSGTREQYF. CDR3 DNA sequence: TGTGCCAGCAGTCTAACTAGCGGGACAAGGGAGCAGTACTTC.

This clonotype was recorded once. One end of the junction does not line up with germline, which may come from a read error. The DNA of the CDR3 is TGCGCCAGCAGCTTATCAGTCGGGTCGAACACTGAAGTTTTCTTT. This translates into CASSLSVGSNTEVFF. This rearrangement joins TRBV5-1 to TRBJ1-1; D not certain. This CDR3 comprises 15 residues. The germline CDR1 and CDR2 sequences are SGHRS and YFSETQ.

The J gene is TRBJ2-5, the V gene TRBV20-1, with D tentatively TRBD2 (5 bases). V was trimmed by 5 bases and J by 2 bases, leaving 9 bases between them. The CDR3 is 12 residues long. Germline V gene lookup returns CDR1 DFQATT and CDR2 SNEGSKA (reference sequence). CDR3 sequence: CSAVRGQETQYF. CDR3 DNA: TGCAGTGCTGTACGGGGTCAAGAGACCCAGTACTTC.

This clonotype has a handful of counts. The V call is TRBV3-1, the J call TRBJ2-5; TRBD1 aligns across 10 bases. Germline CDR1 LGHDT, CDR2 YNNKEL (reference sequence). This CDR3 is built from 15 residues. V was clipped by 4 bases and J by 3 bases; unmatched bases: 5. The CDR3 loop is CASSRPDRGKETQYF. CDR3 nucleotides: TGTGCCAGCAGCCGCCCGGACAGGGGGAAAGAGACCCAGTACTTC.

The CDR3 sequence is CASSPRLAGEVGAKNIQYF. The CDR3 DNA reads as TGCGCCAGCAGCCCGCGACTAGCGGGAGAGGTCGGGGCCAAAAACATTCAGTACTTC. The chain carries TRBV4-3 and TRBJ2-4; 12 nucleotides align to TRBD2. Trimming cost V 4 bases and J 1 base; bases outside gene matches: 11. Germline values: CDR1 LGHNA, CDR2 YSLEER. This CDR3 spans 19 amino acids.